These T cell receptor beta chains were read from a single sample in a study of blood T cell repertoires in COVID-19. Profiling relied on immunoSEQ multiplex PCR, and the TCRdb table lists in-frame clones only, not all of them. The sample yields about 180,000 clones, roughly 85% seen once. Sequencing used peripheral blood. The source is a man aged 45-60 years with active or convalescent COVID-19. Both conserved end residues are part of each CDR3. Fields, in order: J gene, D gene, V gene, clone size, CDR3 protein, CDR3 DNA. A D gene is named only where the DNA matches it firmly. Size is stated for part of the rows, as once, few or many counts, or as a class when the clone is expanded.

>TRBJ1-6|TRBD1|TRBV6-6|once
CASRPQGAGNSPLHF
TGTGCCAGCAGACCACAGGGGGCTGGGAATTCACCCCTCCACTTT
>TRBJ1-3|NA|TRBV4-3|NA
CASSHSPDSTSGNTIYF
TGCGCCAGCAGCCATAGCCCGGACAGCACCTCTGGAAACACCATATATTTT
>TRBJ2-2|NA|TRBV5-1|NA
CASSYAEQNTGELFF
TGCGCCAGCAGCTACGCGGAACAGAACACCGGGGAGCTGTTTTTT
>TRBJ1-1|TRBD1|TRBV9|NA
CASSLQGQSLAEAFF
TGTGCCAGCAGCCTACAGGGACAGTCTTTGGCTGAAGCTTTCTTT
>TRBJ1-4|NA|TRBV11-1|NA
CASSFGSTTTNEKLFF
TGTGCCAGCAGCTTTGGGAGCACCACAACTAATGAAAAACTGTTTTTT
>TRBJ2-1|TRBD2|TRBV7-3|NA
CASKQAGTSPYEQFF
TGTGCCAGCAAACAAGCCGGGACTAGTCCGTATGAGCAGTTCTTC
>TRBJ1-5|TRBD1|TRBV19|NA
CASSIIPGQSNQPQHF
TGTGCCAGTAGTATAATACCGGGACAGAGCAATCAGCCCCAGCATTTT
>TRBJ1-4|NA|TRBV6-2/TRBV6-3|NA
CASSYHGEEKLFF
TGTGCCAGCAGTTATCACGGGGAAGAAAAACTGTTTTTT
>TRBJ2-1|NA|TRBV7-9|NA
CASSRTDNEQFF
TGTGCCAGCAGCCGGACAGACAATGAGCAGTTCTTC
>TRBJ2-1|TRBD1|TRBV28|NA
CASSYTVGTARQFF
TGTGCCAGCAGTTATACTGTTGGGACAGCCCGTCAGTTCTTC
>TRBJ1-1|TRBD1|TRBV3-1/TRBV3-2|NA
CASSLSSTGAVEAFF
TGTGCCAGCAGCCTTTCCTCTACAGGGGCGGTTGAAGCTTTCTTT
>TRBJ1-4|NA|TRBV12-3/TRBV12-4|NA
CASSNRDEKLFF
TGTGCCAGCAGTAACCGGGATGAAAAACTGTTTTTT
>TRBJ1-1|NA|TRBV7-2|NA
CASSSSVNTEAFF
TGTGCCAGCAGCTCCTCAGTAAACACTGAAGCTTTCTTT
>TRBJ2-4|NA|TRBV29-1|NA
CSVEDGGHRAKNIQYF
TGCAGCGTTGAAGACGGAGGCCATCGAGCCAAAAACATTCAGTACTTC
>TRBJ1-6|NA|TRBV25-1|NA
CASNGNNSPLHF
TGTGCCAGCAACGGGAATAATTCACCCCTCCACTTT
>TRBJ1-6|TRBD1|TRBV3-1/TRBV3-2|NA
CASSQGGTGGQSPLHF
TGTGCCAGCAGCCAAGGCGGGACAGGTGGGCAATCACCCCTCCACTTT
>TRBJ1-2|NA|TRBV5-5|NA
CASSLDRAIYGYTF
TGTGCCAGCAGCTTGGACAGGGCGATATATGGCTACACCTTC
>TRBJ2-1|TRBD2|TRBV18|NA
CASSREEGLVEDEQFF
TGTGCCAGCTCACGAGAAGAGGGACTAGTGGAAGATGAGCAGTTCTTC
>TRBJ1-5|TRBD1|TRBV7-9|NA
CASSGPGTGYQPQHF
TGTGCCAGCAGCGGCCCCGGGACAGGTTATCAGCCCCAGCATTTT
>TRBJ2-7|TRBD2|TRBV25-1|NA
CASSAGLAGRYEQYF
TGTGCCAGCAGTGCCGGACTAGCGGGAAGGTACGAGCAGTACTTC
>TRBJ2-3|NA|TRBV6-7|NA
CASSNCPLDRSTDTQYF
TGTGCCAGCAGTAATTGCCCCCTCGACAGGAGCACAGATACGCAGTATTTT
>TRBJ2-3|TRBD1|TRBV23-1|once
CASSQPGTGVVDTQYF
TGCGCCAGCAGTCAGCCCGGGACAGGGGTTGTAGATACGCAGTATTTT
>TRBJ2-1|TRBD2|TRBV9|once
CASSAKRGRAPEQFF
TGTGCCAGCAGCGCCAAAAGAGGGAGGGCCCCTGAGCAGTTCTTC
>TRBJ2-7|TRBD2|TRBV7-2|NA
CASSLSGNEQYF
TGTGCCAGCAGCTTAAGCGGGAACGAGCAGTACTTC
>TRBJ2-7|TRBD2|TRBV30|few
CASSSSGRRYEQYF
TGTGCCTCTTCTTCTAGCGGGAGAAGGTACGAGCAGTACTTC
>TRBJ2-7|NA|TRBV6-1|NA
CASRHREYEQYF
TGTGCCAGCAGACACAGGGAGTACGAGCAGTACTTC